This T cell receptor beta chain emerged from a study of spatial heterogeneity in lung cancer. The CDR3 spans 9 residues. For this clonotype: As yet, its antigen is unknown. A junction boundary mismatches the germline segment, possibly from a read error.

The study tagged each TCR cDNA molecule with a unique molecular identifier. Using its own MiXCR run on the 5' RACE reads, TCRdb lists one record per CDR3 protein. The sample has approximately 15,000 distinct CDR3 sequences, 6.2% seen once. Study-level findings and limits: Counts of expanded intratumoral alpha and beta TCRs tracked tumor mutation counts.

Time point reported: sample taken at primary tumor resection. The donors were about 72 patients with non-small cell lung cancer that was early-stage and untreated. The authors sequenced whole RNA from tumor, nontumor lung or frozen PBMC without sorting. The sample here was lung tumor tissue, taken at surgery. The rearrangement uses TRBV23-1 and TRBJ2-4; D uncertain. TRBV23-1 is placed among ORFs of uncertain function. The clonotype originates from a male donor with early-stage non-small cell lung cancer. CDR3 amino acids: CASITPGFF. The CDR3 nucleotides read TGCGCCAGCATCACCCCCGGGTTCTTC.